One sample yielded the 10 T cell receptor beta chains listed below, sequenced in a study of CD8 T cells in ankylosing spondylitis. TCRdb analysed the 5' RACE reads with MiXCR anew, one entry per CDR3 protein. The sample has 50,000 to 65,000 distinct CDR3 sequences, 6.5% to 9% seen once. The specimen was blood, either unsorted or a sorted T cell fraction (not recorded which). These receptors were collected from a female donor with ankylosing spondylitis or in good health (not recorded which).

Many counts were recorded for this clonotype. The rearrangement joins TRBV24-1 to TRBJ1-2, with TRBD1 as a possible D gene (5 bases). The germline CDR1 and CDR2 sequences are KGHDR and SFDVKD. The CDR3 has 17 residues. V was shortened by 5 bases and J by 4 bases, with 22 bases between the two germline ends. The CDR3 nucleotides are TGTGCCACCAGTGCCTCGGCAGGGATGAAGCCCCTCTATGGCTACACCTTC. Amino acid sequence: CATSASAGMKPLYGYTF.

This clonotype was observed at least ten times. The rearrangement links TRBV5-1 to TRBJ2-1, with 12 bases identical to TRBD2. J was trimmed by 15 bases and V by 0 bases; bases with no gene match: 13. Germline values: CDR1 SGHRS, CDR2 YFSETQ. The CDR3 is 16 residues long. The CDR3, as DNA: TGCGCCAGCAGCTTGGCCCCTCCGGGACTAGCGGGTATGGGGTTCTTC. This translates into CASSLAPPGLAGMGFF.

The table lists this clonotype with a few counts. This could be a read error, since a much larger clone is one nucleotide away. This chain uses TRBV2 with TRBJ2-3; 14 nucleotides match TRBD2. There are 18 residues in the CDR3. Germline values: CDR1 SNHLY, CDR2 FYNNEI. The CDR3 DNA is TGTGCCATCAGTCTAGGACTAGCGGGGGGCCATGGCACAGATACGCAGTATTTT. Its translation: CAISLGLAGGHGTDTQYF.

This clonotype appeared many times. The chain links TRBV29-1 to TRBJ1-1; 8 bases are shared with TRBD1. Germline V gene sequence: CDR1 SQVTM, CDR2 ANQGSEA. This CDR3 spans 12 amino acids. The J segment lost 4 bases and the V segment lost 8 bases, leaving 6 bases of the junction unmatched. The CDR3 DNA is TGCAGCTACAGGGGGGTGGGCACTGAAGCTTTCTTT. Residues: CSYRGVGTEAFF.

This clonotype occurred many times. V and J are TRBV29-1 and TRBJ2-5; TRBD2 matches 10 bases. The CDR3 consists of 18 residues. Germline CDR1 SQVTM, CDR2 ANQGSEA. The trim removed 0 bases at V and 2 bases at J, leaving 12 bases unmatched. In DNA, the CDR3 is TGCAGCGTTGAAGAGGTCCCTAGCGGGGGAACATATCAAGAGACCCAGTACTTC. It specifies CSVEEVPSGGTYQETQYF.

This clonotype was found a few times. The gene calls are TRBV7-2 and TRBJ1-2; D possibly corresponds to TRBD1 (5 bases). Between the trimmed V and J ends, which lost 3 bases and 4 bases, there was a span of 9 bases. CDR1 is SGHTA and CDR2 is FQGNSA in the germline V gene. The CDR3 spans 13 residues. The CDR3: CASSFQGSYGYTF. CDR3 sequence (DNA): TGTGCCAGCAGCTTTCAGGGCTCCTATGGCTACACCTTC.

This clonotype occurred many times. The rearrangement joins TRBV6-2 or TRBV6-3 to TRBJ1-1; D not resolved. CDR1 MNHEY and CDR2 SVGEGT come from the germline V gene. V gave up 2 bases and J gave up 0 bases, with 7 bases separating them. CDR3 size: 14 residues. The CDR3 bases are TGTGCCAGCAGTTACGGGCGGATGAACACTGAAGCTTTCTTT. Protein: CASSYGRMNTEAFF.

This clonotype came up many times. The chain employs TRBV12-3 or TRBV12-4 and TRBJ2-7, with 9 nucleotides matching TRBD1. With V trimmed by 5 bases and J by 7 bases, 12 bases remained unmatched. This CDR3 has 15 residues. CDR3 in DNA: TGTGCCAGCAGTCCAGGGACAGGGCTACTCAGGGAGCAGTACTTC. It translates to CASSPGTGLLREQYF.

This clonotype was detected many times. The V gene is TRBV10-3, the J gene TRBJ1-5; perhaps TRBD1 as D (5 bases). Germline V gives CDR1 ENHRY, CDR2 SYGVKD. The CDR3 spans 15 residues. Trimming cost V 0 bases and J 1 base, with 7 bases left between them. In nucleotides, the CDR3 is TGTGCCATCAGTGAGTCAGGGGAAAGCAATCAGCCCCAGCATTTT. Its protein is CAISESGESNQPQHF.

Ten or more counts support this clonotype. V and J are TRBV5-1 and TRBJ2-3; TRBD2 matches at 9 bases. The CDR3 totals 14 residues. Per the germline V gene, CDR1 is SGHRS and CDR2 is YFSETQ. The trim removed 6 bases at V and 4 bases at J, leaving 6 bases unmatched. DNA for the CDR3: TGCGCCAGCATAGGTCTAGCGGGGTCAGATACGCAGTATTTT. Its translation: CASIGLAGSDTQYF.